This T cell receptor (beta chain) stems from a study of CD8 T cells in ankylosing spondylitis. General study points: From matched ankylosing spondylitis synovial fluid, disease-linked clones were reportedly recovered at significantly enriched levels.

TCRdb processed the 5' RACE reads anew with MiXCR; each CDR3 protein has one entry. The table records some 350,000 distinct CDR3 sequences, over 12% of them present only once. The germline gives CDR1 SGHRS, CDR2 YFSETQ. The CDR3 totals 12 residues. With 4 bases clipped from V and 8 bases from J, the junction kept 2 bases outside the gene matches. Concerning this clonotype: Its antigen is not identified.

The V gene is TRBV5-1, the J gene TRBJ2-2; TRBD1 aligns across 7 bases. Sequencing input: blood, either unsorted or a sorted T cell fraction (not recorded which). The receptor's source is a male donor with ankylosing spondylitis or in good health (not recorded which). The CDR3 sequence: CASSQDRGELFF. CDR3 coding DNA: TGCGCCAGCAGCCAGGACAGGGGGGAGCTGTTTTTT.